This entry features one T cell receptor (beta chain) sequence. Its antigen is unknown. These data come from a study of cytomegalovirus exposure and HLA in healthy donors. Overall study: The roughly 120 validation repertoires matched the roughly 700 first-cohort repertoires in platform, a later analysis reported.

V lost 6 bases and J 6 bases, leaving 12 bases between the germline ends. CDR3 length: 12 amino acids. Germline CDR1 and CDR2: MNHEY and SMNVEV (reference sequence). Findings and limits, study-wide: Reports credit the classifier with highly specific, highly sensitive diagnosis of cytomegalovirus status.

Only in-frame clones appear in the TCRdb table, and some are missing; sequencing was by immunoSEQ multiplex PCR. Of around 150,000 clones listed, around 85% are singletons. The sequencing sample was made of PBMCs. The sequence came from a woman in her twenties or thirties in good health and CMV-seronegative. The rearrangement joins TRBV27 to TRBJ2-7; the D is unclear. CDR3 coding DNA: TGTGCCAGCAGACTTGGAGTGCCCGAGCAGTACTTC. Residues: CASRLGVPEQYF.